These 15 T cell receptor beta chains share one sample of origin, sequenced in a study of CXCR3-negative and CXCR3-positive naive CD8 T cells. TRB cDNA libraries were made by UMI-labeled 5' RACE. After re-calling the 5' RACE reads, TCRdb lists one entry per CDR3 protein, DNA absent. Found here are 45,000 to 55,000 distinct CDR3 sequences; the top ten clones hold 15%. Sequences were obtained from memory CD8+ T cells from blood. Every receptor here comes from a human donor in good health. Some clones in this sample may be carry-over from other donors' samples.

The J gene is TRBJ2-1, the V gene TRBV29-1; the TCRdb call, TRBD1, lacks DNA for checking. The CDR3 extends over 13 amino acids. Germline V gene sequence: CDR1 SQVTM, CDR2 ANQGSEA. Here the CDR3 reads CSVPDFPMDEQFF.

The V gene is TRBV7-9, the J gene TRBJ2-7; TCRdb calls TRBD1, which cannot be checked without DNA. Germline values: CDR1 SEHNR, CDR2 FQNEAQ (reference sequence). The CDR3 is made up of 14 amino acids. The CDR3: CASSPPGQGDEQYF.

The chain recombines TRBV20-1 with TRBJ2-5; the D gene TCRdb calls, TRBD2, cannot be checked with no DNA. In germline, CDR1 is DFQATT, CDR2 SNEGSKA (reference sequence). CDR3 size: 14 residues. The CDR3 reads CSASLAGYQETQYF.

The CDR3 reads CSVEALTEISYNEQFF. The genes are TRBV29-1 and TRBJ2-1; TCRdb names TRBD1, which stays unverified in the absence of DNA. The CDR3 covers 16 residues. Germline CDR1 reads SQVTM; CDR2 reads ANQGSEA.

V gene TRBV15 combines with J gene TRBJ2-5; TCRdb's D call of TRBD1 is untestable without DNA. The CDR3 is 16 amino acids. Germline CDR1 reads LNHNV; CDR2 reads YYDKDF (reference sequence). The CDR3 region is CATSSPSGAGEETQYF.

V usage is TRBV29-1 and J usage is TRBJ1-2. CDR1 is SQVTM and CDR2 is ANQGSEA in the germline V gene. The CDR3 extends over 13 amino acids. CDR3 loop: CSVAASRYYGYTF. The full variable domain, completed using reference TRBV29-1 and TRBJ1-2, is SAVISQKPSRDICQRGTSLTIQCQVDSQVTMMFWYRQQPGQSLTLIATANQGSEATYESGFVIDKFPISRPNLTFSTLTVSNMSPEDSSIYLCSVAASRYYGYTFGSGTRLTVV.

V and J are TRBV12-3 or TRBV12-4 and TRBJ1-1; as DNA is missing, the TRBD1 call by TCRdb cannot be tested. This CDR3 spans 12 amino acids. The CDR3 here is CASTLDRAEAFF.

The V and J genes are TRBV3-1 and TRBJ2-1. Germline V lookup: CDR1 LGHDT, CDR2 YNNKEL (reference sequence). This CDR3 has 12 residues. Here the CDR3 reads CASSQDFTEQFF.

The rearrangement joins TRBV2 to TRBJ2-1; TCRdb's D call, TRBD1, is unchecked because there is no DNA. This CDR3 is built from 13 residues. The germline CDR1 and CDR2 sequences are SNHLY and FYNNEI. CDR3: CASIGQGWNEQFF.

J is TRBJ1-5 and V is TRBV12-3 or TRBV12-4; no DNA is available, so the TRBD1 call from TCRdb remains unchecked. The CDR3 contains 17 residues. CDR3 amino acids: CASSHSLTALGNQPQHF.

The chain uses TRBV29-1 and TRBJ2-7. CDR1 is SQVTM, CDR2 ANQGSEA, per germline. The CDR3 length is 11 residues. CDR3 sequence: CSAGGSYEQYF.

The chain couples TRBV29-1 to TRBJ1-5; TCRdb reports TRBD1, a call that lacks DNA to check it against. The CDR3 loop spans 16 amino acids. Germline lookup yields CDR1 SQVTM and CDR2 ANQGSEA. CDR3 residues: CSVIEQGSPTNQPQHF.

The CDR3 here is CASFGGGPQHF. J is TRBJ1-5 and V is TRBV28; the D call of TRBD1 rests on TCRdb alone, since no DNA is present to check it. CDR1 MDHEN and CDR2 SYDVKM come from the germline V gene. CDR3 length equals 11 residues.

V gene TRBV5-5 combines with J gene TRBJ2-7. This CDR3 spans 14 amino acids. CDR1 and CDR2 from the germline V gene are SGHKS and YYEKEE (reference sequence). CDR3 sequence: CASSLFDGDYEQYF.

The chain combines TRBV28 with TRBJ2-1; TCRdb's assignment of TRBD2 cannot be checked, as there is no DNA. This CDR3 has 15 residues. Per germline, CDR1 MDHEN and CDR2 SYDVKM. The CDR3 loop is CASSNSGASYNEQFF.